The 31 T cell receptor beta chains presented below share a single source sample, sequenced in a study of response to subunit inactivated influenza vaccine. TCRdb processed the RT-PCR reads anew with MiXCR; each CDR3 protein has one entry. The table has roughly 630,000 distinct CDR3 sequences, 14% seen once. The material was PBMCs from blood, obtained 14 to 15 days before vaccination. Receptors were obtained from a man aged 45-60 years who received an inactivated influenza vaccine.

Concerning this clonotype: This could be a read error, since a much larger clone is one nucleotide away. V and J are TRBV12-3 or TRBV12-4 and TRBJ2-7; D gene unclear. V lost 1 base and J lost 0, with 7 bases in between. The CDR3 spans 14 residues. The CDR3 region has the DNA TGTGCCAGCAGTTTAGGGGTAGCCTCCTACGAGCAGTACTTC. This translates into CASSLGVASYEQYF.

The rearrangement joins TRBV19 to TRBJ2-1, with 10 nucleotides matching TRBD2. The ends lost 3 bases at V and 2 bases at J; junction bases unmatched: 4. The CDR3 consists of 16 residues. Germline V lookup: CDR1 LNHDA, CDR2 SQIVND (reference sequence). The CDR3: CASSIRTSGTYNEQFF. CDR3 in DNA: TGTGCCAGTAGTATTCGGACTAGCGGTACCTACAATGAGCAGTTCTTC.

There are a few counts of this clonotype. CDR3 protein: CAISDRWSTDTQYF. CDR3 nucleotides: TGTGCCATCAGTGACCGGTGGAGCACAGATACGCAGTATTTT. The chain uses TRBV10-3 and TRBJ2-3; no clear D gene. Per the germline V gene, CDR1 is ENHRY and CDR2 is SYGVKD. Trimming stripped 3 bases from V and 0 bases from J, with 7 bases between. CDR3 length: 14 residues.

This clonotype came up a few times. V gene TRBV6-5 combines with J gene TRBJ2-1, with a tentative D call TRBD1 (8 bases). Germline V CDR1 and CDR2: MNHEY, SVGAGI. The CDR3 covers 15 residues. V was trimmed by 5 bases and J by 4 bases, leaving 15 bases between them. DNA for the CDR3: TGTGCCAGCAGTCACAGGGGGGGGGTTTACAATGAGCAGTTCTTC. It encodes CASSHRGGVYNEQFF.

The J gene is TRBJ2-5, the V gene TRBV6-1; the match to TRBD1 covers 10 bases. Germline CDR1 is MNHNS and CDR2 is SASEGT. V lost 7 bases to trimming and J lost 5 bases; unmatched junction nucleotides: 7. The CDR3 runs to 14 residues. The CDR3 DNA reads as TGTGCCAGCACTGACAGGGGGCGCGGGGAGACCCAGTACTTC. Translation: CASTDRGRGETQYF.

The chain links TRBV6-5 to TRBJ2-7, with 7 bases that match TRBD1. Trimming at V came to 4 bases and at J to 0 bases, leaving 6 bases not matched to a gene. The germline V gene has CDR1 MNHEY and CDR2 SVGAGI. The CDR3 is made up of 15 amino acids. CDR3 bases: TGTGCCAGCAGTTTTACAGGGGACCCCTCCTACGAGCAGTACTTC. Protein product: CASSFTGDPSYEQYF.

This clonotype has only a few counts. The chain uses TRBV20-1 and TRBJ2-1, with 8 bases aligning to TRBD2. The CDR3 covers 13 residues. From germline, CDR1 is DFQATT and CDR2 SNEGSKA (reference sequence). J lost 4 bases, V lost 5 bases, and 4 bases had no gene match. The CDR3 bases are TGCAGTGCTGGACTAGCAGATTACAATGAGCAGTTCTTC. It specifies CSAGLADYNEQFF.

This clonotype was picked up a small number of times. This rearrangement joins TRBV28 to TRBJ2-5; maybe TRBD1 (5 bases). The CDR3 consists of 14 residues. CDR1 MDHEN and CDR2 SYDVKM come from the germline V gene. The V end was cut by 5 bases, the J end by 0 bases, with 10 bases between. CDR3 sequence reads: CASSTTVYQETQYF. The CDR3 DNA follows: TGTGCCAGCAGTACGACAGTGTACCAAGAGACCCAGTACTTC.

Note on this clonotype: The junction shows a germline mismatch at one end, possibly a read error. The gene calls are TRBV10-3 and TRBJ1-2; the D is unclear. This CDR3 has 12 residues. Germline V gene lookup returns CDR1 ENHRY and CDR2 SYGVKD. CDR3 nucleotides: TGTACCATCAGTGATTCCCCAGATGGCTACACCTTC. This translates into CTISDSPDGYTF.

This clonotype was observed a handful of times. This chain uses TRBV6-5 with TRBJ2-1, with TRBD2 matching 8 bases. The germline V gene encodes CDR1 MNHEY and CDR2 SVGAGI. V shed 0 bases, J shed 13 bases, and the junction held 8 bases outside the gene matches. This CDR3 region has 14 residues. The CDR3 coding sequence is TGTGCCAGCAGTTACTCACTCCGGACTAGCCACCAGTTCTTC. Protein: CASSYSLRTSHQFF.

This clonotype has at least ten counts. The V call is TRBV12-3 or TRBV12-4, the J call TRBJ1-6; possibly TRBD1 for D (6 bases). The CDR3 is 14 amino acids. V dropped 6 bases and J dropped 6 bases, with 12 bases sitting between them. CDR3 protein: CASRLTGLNSPLHF. CDR3 nucleotide sequence: TGTGCCAGCAGACTCACAGGGCTTAATTCACCCCTCCACTTT.

A few counts support this clonotype. This chain connects TRBV9 to TRBJ2-7; 8 nucleotides match TRBD2. CDR3 size: 14 residues. The V and J ends lost 0 bases and 5 bases, in that order; junction bases with no gene match: 4. Germline V gene sequence: CDR1 SGDLS, CDR2 YYNGEE. The CDR3 sequence: CASSVAGGANEQYF. The CDR3 coding sequence is TGTGCCAGCAGCGTAGCGGGAGGGGCAAACGAGCAGTACTTC.

The chain carries TRBV29-1 and TRBJ2-7, with 9 positions matching TRBD2. The CDR3 has 13 residues. In germline, CDR1 is SQVTM, CDR2 ANQGSEA. V trimming: 6 bases; J trimming: 4 bases; junction bases outside the gene matches: 7. CDR3 protein: CSVGGTSTYEQYF. The CDR3 nucleotides read TGCAGCGTGGGGGGGACTAGCACTTACGAGCAGTACTTC.

This clonotype came up a few times. J is TRBJ2-5 and V is TRBV20-1; D is possibly TRBD1 (7 bases). The CDR3 length is 13 residues. From germline, CDR1 is DFQATT and CDR2 SNEGSKA (reference sequence). V lost 6 bases, J lost 5 bases, and 16 bases lay in between. CDR3 nucleotide sequence: TGCAGTGCGAGGAGGGGGCAGCGGGAGACCCAGTACTTC. This translates into CSARRGQRETQYF.

This clonotype was seen a few times. The chain couples TRBV20-1 to TRBJ2-1; 9 positions match TRBD2. CDR3 size: 17 residues. The J segment lost 0 bases and the V segment lost 0 bases, leaving 6 bases of the junction unmatched. The germline V gene has CDR1 DFQATT and CDR2 SNEGSKA (reference sequence). Written as DNA, the CDR3 is TGCAGTGCTAGAGATCTGAAACTAGCGGGCTCCTACAATGAGCAGTTCTTC. Its translation: CSARDLKLAGSYNEQFF.

This clonotype was seen a handful of times. The rearrangement links TRBV9 to TRBJ2-3; TRBD2 matches at 14 bases. The CDR3 spans 18 residues. J gave up 1 base and V 0 bases, and 4 bases lay outside the gene matches. Germline-derived CDR1 and CDR2 are SGDLS and YYNGEE. CDR3 in amino acids: CASSVGLAGGGGTDTQYF. For the CDR3, the DNA is TGTGCCAGCAGCGTAGGACTAGCGGGGGGGGGTGGCACAGATACGCAGTATTTT.

Note on this clonotype: This may arise from a read error, as a much more abundant clone is one base away. The V call is TRBV6-5, the J call TRBJ2-7, with D possibly matching TRBD2 (5 bases). The CDR3 spans 13 residues. CDR1 is MNHEY and CDR2 is SVGAGI in the germline V gene. The V end lost 1 base, the J end lost 2 bases, and 6 bases lay between the germline ends. The chain's CDR3 is CASSYFGTYEQYF. CDR3 DNA sequence: TGTGCCAGCAGTTACTTCGGGACCTACGAGCAGTACTTC.

This clonotype was seen a few times. The chain combines TRBV18 with TRBJ2-7; a weak D match, TRBD1 (6 bases). Trimming cost V 4 bases and J 4 bases, with 20 bases left between them. Germline V gives CDR1 KGHSH, CDR2 LQKENI. The CDR3 consists of 16 residues. CDR3 loop: CASSLSTDPRGYEQYF. In nucleotides, the CDR3 is TGTGCCAGCTCACTATCCACGGACCCAAGGGGGTACGAGCAGTACTTC.

This clonotype was seen a few times. This sequence joins TRBV25-1 and TRBJ2-3; D perhaps matches TRBD2 (6 bases). Trimming removed 1 base from V and 1 base from J, with 9 bases in between. The CDR3 contains 15 residues. Per the germline V gene, CDR1 is MGHDK and CDR2 is SYGVNS. CDR3 region: CASSESGLGTDTQYF. The CDR3 DNA is TGTGCCAGCAGTGAATCGGGACTCGGCACAGATACGCAGTATTTT.

The V gene is TRBV6-2 or TRBV6-3, the J gene TRBJ1-1; no clear D gene. This CDR3 is built from 16 residues. V was shortened by 6 bases and J by 1 base, with 18 bases between the two germline ends. CDR1 and CDR2 (germline): MNHEY, SVGEGT. CDR3 in DNA: TGTGCCAGCAGCCCAGTCCCGTTTTCATCGAACACTGAAGCTTTCTTT. It codes for CASSPVPFSSNTEAFF.

The J gene is TRBJ2-1, the V gene TRBV12-3 or TRBV12-4; TRBD2 agrees at 12 bases. The CDR3 has 14 amino acids. Unmatched junction bases numbered 4, after V lost 2 bases and J lost 11 bases. The CDR3 loop reads CASSLTLAGGQQFF. Here the CDR3 DNA reads TGTGCCAGCAGTTTAACACTAGCGGGGGGCCAGCAGTTCTTC.

DNA of the CDR3: TGTGCCAGCAGGGCCCCCGGCTCCTACAATGAGCAGTTCTTC. Translated, it gives CASRAPGSYNEQFF. The chain joins TRBV7-8 to TRBJ2-1; no firm D call. Trimming pared 6 bases from V and 0 bases from J, leaving 9 bases between. Germline V lookup: CDR1 SGHVS, CDR2 FQNEAQ. This CDR3 has 14 amino acids.

This clonotype was picked up a small number of times. The chain has TRBV12-3 or TRBV12-4 and TRBJ1-1; unclear D gene. Trimming took 4 bases from V and 1 from J, leaving 10 bases between them. This CDR3 is 14 amino acids long. The CDR3 protein is CASSYWARNTEAFF. The CDR3 nucleotides are TGTGCCAGCAGTTATTGGGCGCGGAACACTGAAGCTTTCTTT.

This clonotype was found a few times. The chain recombines TRBV6-5 with TRBJ2-7, with D maybe TRBD2 (7 bases). V shed 3 bases and J shed 2 bases, with 14 bases lying between them. There are 15 residues in the CDR3. Germline loops: CDR1 MNHEY, CDR2 SVGAGI. In nucleotides, the CDR3 is TGTGCCAGCAGTTATTACAAGCGGGACACCTACGAGCAGTACTTC. Translated: CASSYYKRDTYEQYF.

This clonotype was observed a single time. This chain uses TRBV6-1 with TRBJ2-3; a possible D gene is TRBD1 (5 bases). V was shortened by 4 bases and J by 5 bases, with 10 bases between the two germline ends. Per germline, CDR1 MNHNS and CDR2 SASEGT. The CDR3 loop spans 13 amino acids. The CDR3 protein is CASSANRKDTQYF. Written as DNA, the CDR3 is TGTGCCAGCAGTGCAAACAGGAAAGATACGCAGTATTTT.

The chain employs TRBV5-1 and TRBJ2-5, with D possibly called TRBD1 or TRBD2 (5 bases each). This CDR3 spans 14 amino acids. Trimming took off 4 bases at V and 2 bases at J, with 12 bases between the two ends. Germline V gene data show CDR1 as SGHRS and CDR2 as YFSETQ. The CDR3: CASSPGAGQETQYF. The CDR3 nucleotides read TGCGCCAGCAGCCCCGGGGCAGGGCAAGAGACCCAGTACTTC.

This clonotype was recorded many times. The rearrangement joins TRBV7-2 to TRBJ2-5; D is tentatively TRBD1 or TRBD2 (7 bases each). Germline V gives CDR1 SGHTA, CDR2 FQGNSA. The CDR3 length is 14 residues. Trimming left V 5 bases short and J 4 bases short, with 14 bases between. CDR3 region: CASSRQGGVETQYF. As DNA, the CDR3 is TGTGCCAGCAGCCGACAGGGAGGGGTAGAGACCCAGTACTTC.

This clonotype was counted between two and nine times. This rearrangement joins TRBV12-3 or TRBV12-4 to TRBJ2-1, with 7 bases that match TRBD1. V lost 6 bases, J lost 7 bases, and 3 bases stayed unmatched. The CDR3 extends over 12 amino acids. In nucleotides, the CDR3 is TGTGCCAGCAGATCCAGGGGGAATGAGCAGTTCTTC. This gives the protein CASRSRGNEQFF.

The rearrangement uses TRBV25-1 and TRBJ1-2; TRBD1 is a possible D gene (5 bases). Trimming pared 6 bases from V and 3 bases from J, leaving 20 bases between. The CDR3 has 16 residues. Germline values: CDR1 MGHDK, CDR2 SYGVNS. The CDR3 reads CASSAPIRGRDYGYTF. DNA for the CDR3: TGTGCCAGCAGCGCTCCGATACGGGGGAGGGACTATGGCTACACCTTC.

The gene calls are TRBV6-1 and TRBJ2-7; weak D call: TRBD1 (6 bases). V lost 5 bases and J 1 base, leaving 18 bases between the germline ends. CDR1 and CDR2 (germline): MNHNS, SASEGT. The CDR3 contains 16 residues. The CDR3 is CASSPTGLTKSYEQYF. The DNA for the CDR3 is TGTGCCAGCAGTCCGACAGGCCTTACGAAGTCCTACGAGCAGTACTTC.

In its sample, this clonotype was seen many times. DNA for the CDR3: TGTGCCAGCAGCACGGGGACTAGCGCTGCCTACAATGAGCAGTTCTTC. It codes for CASSTGTSAAYNEQFF. The chain recombines TRBV7-6 with TRBJ2-1, with 10 bases that match TRBD2. Germline V lookup: CDR1 SGHVS, CDR2 FNYEAQ. CDR3 length: 16 residues. J was trimmed by 2 bases and V by 5 bases; bases with no gene match: 6. The variable domain in full, completed from reference TRBV7-6 and TRBJ2-1, reads GAGVSQSPRYKVTKRGQDVALRCDPISGHVSLYWYRQALGQGPEFLTYFNYEAQQDKSGLPNDRFSAERPEGSISTLTIQRTEQRDSAMYRCASSTGTSAAYNEQFFGPGTRLTVL.